The rows below give T cell receptor beta chains drawn from one sample of a study of blood T cell repertoires in COVID-19. The repertoire was sequenced with immunoSEQ multiplex PCR; TCRdb's copy has only in-frame clones and lacks some. The sample has 400,000 to 500,000 clones, over 75% seen once. The material sequenced was PBMCs or T cells enriched from blood (not recorded which). Receptor source: a young woman who had been exposed to COVID-19. The CDR3 runs from the conserved cysteine through the conserved F or W. The D gene is left open where the match is weak.

d_gene | v_gene | CDR3aa
. | TRBV11-2 | CASSPFRGGETQYF
TRBD1 | TRBV10-3 | CAISEWGTERAFF
TRBD2 | TRBV5-1 | CASSLYSGGEIQETQYF
. | TRBV29-1 | CIQGYGETQYF
. | TRBV11-1 | CASSPNYEQYF
TRBD2 | TRBV27 | CASSPLAGVMVRAQETQYF
. | TRBV29-1 | CSATGQIYNEQFF
. | TRBV5-5 | CASKLWTAAYEQYF
TRBD1 | TRBV3-1/TRBV3-2 | CASSHGQGEYEQYF
TRBD2 | TRBV6-5 | CASSYFTSGLYNEQFF
. | TRBV2 | CAGTPYPTEAFF
TRBD1 | TRBV7-9 | CASSARDQGGGNEAFF
. | TRBV5-4 | CASSLFGGGAPRTQYF
. | TRBV13 | CASSLGPANSYEQYF
TRBD2 | TRBV6-5 | CASNEGGPGETQYF
TRBD1 | TRBV18 | CASSPINFDRAGNTIYF
TRBD1 | TRBV18 | CASSPRIGQGVDQPQHF
TRBD1 | TRBV10-2 | CASSLQGPEAFF
. | TRBV28 | CASRPGGGSAARPQHF
TRBD2 | TRBV28 | CASSAGLAGTYEQYF
. | TRBV5-4 | CASSLEGSSGNTIYF
. | TRBV5-1 | CASSWGAGSSGNTIYF
. | TRBV4-1 | CASSQGSPAYGYTF
. | TRBV7-8 | CASSLEGLPLF
TRBD1 | TRBV5-4 | CASNEQGAEKLFF
. | TRBV4-2 | CASARVEGGNTIYF
. | TRBV6-5 | CASTRGVNTEAFF
. | TRBV18 | CASSPGRGGNTEAFF
. | TRBV20-1 | CSAPYNGYTF
TRBD2 | TRBV7-2 | CASSTSGRPTDTQYF
. | TRBV29-1 | CSVESGLQPGEQFF
TRBD2 | TRBV6-5 | CASVAGGSTGELFF
TRBD1 | TRBV11-3 | CASSSDRGRGNTIYF
TRBD2 | TRBV3-1/TRBV3-2 | CASSQDLRFTSGSKNIQYF
. | TRBV5-4 | CASRPDEPNTGELFF
TRBD2 | TRBV7-9 | CASSLARGLAGVQGDTQYF
. | TRBV9 | CASSVGQGLIYGYTF
TRBD1 | TRBV18 | CASSSRQGGDEAFF
. | TRBV5-6 | CASSGDILNGYTF
. | TRBV3-1/TRBV3-2 | CASSLTSSRSEPGDTQYF
TRBD1 | TRBV2 | CASVGQNYGYTF
. | TRBV4-2 | CASSSTSGAGEKLFF
TRBD2 | TRBV15 | CATSRAGQGEWFSGRVEQFF
. | TRBV14 | CASSQATGSTYNEQFF
TRBD1 | TRBV5-6 | CASSFTGGDKGKLFF
TRBD1 | TRBV12-3/TRBV12-4 | CASLTGKNTEAFF
TRBD2 | TRBV7-9 | CASSLNLGRGLEQYF
. | TRBV5-6 | CASTLSGYEQYF
. | TRBV24-1 | CATGTGYPETQYF
TRBD1 | TRBV27 | CASSSPGTGGPVSGNTIYF
TRBD2 | TRBV10-3 | CAIRTSGSGSYEQYF
TRBD2 | TRBV4-2 | CASSPPGGTLTDTQYF
. | TRBV27 | CASSLDGFKEQYF